This T cell receptor (beta chain) was identified in a study of T-cell memory formation after mild COVID-19. MiXCR, run by TCRdb on the 5' RACE reads, gives a single entry per CDR3 protein. In the table there are 450,000 to 650,000 distinct CDR3 sequences, more than 15% of which are singletons. Germline CDR1 is SGHTA and CDR2 is FQGNSA. V shed 3 bases and J shed 4 bases, with 12 bases lying between them. The CDR3 totals 14 residues. This clonotype occurred a few times. The specimen was PBMCs or a T cell subset sorted from them (not recorded which). This chain uses TRBV7-2 with TRBJ1-2, with D unclear. The clonotype originates from an adult woman who had mild COVID-19 (a few samples of this study predate the infection). Cell type and time point are not known. The CDR3 DNA is TGTGCCAGCAGCTTCCCCAAGTCCGGCTATGGCTACACCTTC. This translates into CASSFPKSGYGYTF.